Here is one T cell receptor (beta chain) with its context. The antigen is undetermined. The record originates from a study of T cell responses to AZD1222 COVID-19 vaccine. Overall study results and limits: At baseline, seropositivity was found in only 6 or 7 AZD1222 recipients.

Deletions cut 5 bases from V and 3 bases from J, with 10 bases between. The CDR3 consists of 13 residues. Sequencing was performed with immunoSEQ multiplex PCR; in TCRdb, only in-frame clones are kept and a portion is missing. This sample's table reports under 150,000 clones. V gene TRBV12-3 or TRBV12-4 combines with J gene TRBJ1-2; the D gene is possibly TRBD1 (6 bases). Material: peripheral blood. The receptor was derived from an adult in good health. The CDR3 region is CASSTGNHYGYTF. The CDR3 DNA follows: TGTGCCAGCAGTACAGGGAACCACTATGGCTACACCTTC.